The entry below describes one TCR beta chain. Antigen specificity is unknown. The data derive from a study of CD8 T cells in Susac syndrome. Study observations and caveats: The study acknowledged a relatively small number of individuals in its TCR sequencing and HLA analysis.

An input of roughly 0.45 to 1 ug of RNA was subjected to reverse transcription using random hexamers. By means of immunoSEQ multiplex PCR, TCR beta CDR3 spanning 54 Vbeta and 13 Jbeta underwent amplification. Via MiXCR, TCRdb re-called the immunoSEQ multiplex PCR reads, giving one row per CDR3 protein. The sample consists of hundreds of thousands of distinct CDR3 sequences, about 94% of them appearing once. Germline CDR1 and CDR2: SGHNT and YYREEE (reference sequence). J lost 6 bases, V lost 4 bases, and 4 bases had no gene match. CDR3 length equals 14 residues. The sample taken for sequencing was CD4+ T cells from PBMCs. The clonotype was recovered from a human donor with Susac syndrome. The chain carries TRBV5-4 and TRBJ1-6; TRBD1 agrees at 7 bases. The CDR3 bases are TGTGCCAGCAGCCGGGACAGTTCTAATTCACCCCTCCACTTT. This translates into CASSRDSSNSPLHF. The full variable domain, with the rest looked up from reference TRBV5-4 and TRBJ1-6, is ETGVTQSPTHLIKTRGQQVTLRCSSQSGHNTVSWYQQALGQGPQFIFQYYREEENGRGNFPPRFSGLQFPNYSSELNVNALELDDSALYLCASSRDSSNSPLHFGNGTRLTVT.